This TCR beta chain was recorded in a study of T cell repertoires in cytomegalovirus infection. TCRdb reprocessed the reads via MiXCR and lists one record per CDR3 protein. The sample yields hundreds of thousands of distinct CDR3 sequences, roughly a third seen once. Trimming removed 5 bases from V and 4 bases from J; junction bases left unmatched: 17. This CDR3 contains 18 residues. Germline V gene lookup returns CDR1 MNHEY and CDR2 SMNVEV (reference sequence). Study results and caveats: Cumulative frequency of public TCR beta families picked out carriers of CMV plus the relevant HLA.

Details on this clonotype: What it recognizes is unknown.

The gene calls are TRBV27 and TRBJ2-1, with 7 bases that match TRBD2. The source is a human donor in good health (CMV status not recorded). Some clones in this sample may be carry-over from other donors' samples. Sequences were derived from cultured PBMCs, sampled from culture after CMV antigen stimulation. The CDR3: CASSPPRASGRAYNEQFF. The CDR3 DNA reads TGTGCCAGCAGTCCGCCCCGGGCTAGCGGAAGGGCGTACAATGAGCAGTTCTTC.